Detailed here is one T cell receptor (beta chain). The target antigen is unknown. The data are from a study of OX40 agonist ivuxolimab in advanced cancers. About the research overall: Patients were treated with ivuxolimab, an agonistic anti-OX40 (CD134) antibody. Melanoma, hepatocellular carcinoma, head and neck or renal cell cancer occurred in dose-escalation patients.

Study-wide results and limits: Some nonresponders also had low normalized T-cell clonal expansion.

Using immunoSEQ multiplex PCR, the repertoire was profiled, and TCRdb retains in-frame clones only, with some absent. The profile shows roughly 13,000 clones, approximately 94% of them singletons. From germline, CDR1 is MNHEY and CDR2 SVGAGI. Trimming cost V 0 bases and J 4 bases; bases outside gene matches: 5. The CDR3 extends over 15 amino acids. The V gene is TRBV6-5, the J gene TRBJ1-1; TRBD1 matches at 7 bases. The TCR sequence derives from an adult with an advanced solid tumor such as melanoma, head and neck, liver or kidney cancer. Specimen: CD4+ or CD8+ T cells sorted from blood, collected in a trial of the OX40 agonist ivuxolimab. This chain's CDR3 is CASSYSTGSGTEAFF. Written as DNA, the CDR3 is TGTGCCAGCAGTTACTCGACAGGGAGTGGCACTGAAGCTTTCTTT.